One sample yielded the 9 T cell receptor beta chains listed below, sequenced in a study of Graves' ophthalmopathy and Graves' hyperthyroidism. Researchers took RNA transcripts and amplified TCR beta CDR3 regions from them. Second-round multiplex PCR came after a first-round RT-PCR that employed HTBI primers. TCRdb recomputed calls from the multiplex PCR reads with MiXCR, one row per CDR3 protein. The table records some 210,000 distinct CDR3 sequences, 29% of them present only once. The sequenced material came from peripheral blood. The receptor source for this set is a man aged 45 to 65 with Graves' ophthalmopathy.

This clonotype was recorded many times. The V and J genes are TRBV7-6 and TRBJ2-7, with 8 positions matching TRBD2. With 2 bases clipped from V and 2 bases from J, the junction kept 5 bases outside the gene matches. The CDR3 is 15 residues long. Germline V gene lookup returns CDR1 SGHVS and CDR2 FNYEAQ. The CDR3 loop is CASSLFSGTTYEQYF. As DNA, the CDR3 is TGTGCCAGCAGCTTATTTAGCGGGACGACCTACGAGCAGTACTTC.

In its sample, this clonotype was seen many times. The rearrangement links TRBV29-1 to TRBJ2-7; D is perhaps TRBD1 (5 bases). CDR1 is SQVTM and CDR2 is ANQGSEA in the germline V gene. The CDR3 runs to 13 residues. The V and J ends lost 3 bases and 4 bases respectively, with 13 bases between them. The CDR3 protein is CSVEGLEDYEQYF. CDR3 nucleotides: TGCAGCGTTGAGGGGCTAGAGGATTACGAGCAGTACTTC.

V is TRBV6-5 and J is TRBJ2-7; 7 positions agree with TRBD1. This CDR3 has 16 residues. Germline V lookup: CDR1 MNHEY, CDR2 SVGAGI. Trimming at V came to 0 bases and at J to 4 bases, leaving 9 bases not matched to a gene. This CDR3 is CASSYSPRTGGYEQYF. As DNA, the CDR3 is TGTGCCAGCAGTTACTCTCCCAGGACAGGTGGTTACGAGCAGTACTTC.

This clonotype was detected many times. The chain recombines TRBV4-1 with TRBJ2-5, with D tentatively TRBD2 (5 bases). The germline V gene encodes CDR1 MGHRA and CDR2 YSYEKL. Trimming pared 0 bases from V and 5 bases from J, leaving 16 bases between. This CDR3 has 16 amino acids. The CDR3 DNA sequence: TGCGCCAGCAGCCAAGAGGGTTCCGGCGGGTTGGAGACCCAGTACTTC. Protein sequence: CASSQEGSGGLETQYF.

The chain is built from TRBV2 and TRBJ2-2; perhaps TRBD2 as D (5 bases). This CDR3 comprises 12 residues. Germline loops: CDR1 SNHLY, CDR2 FYNNEI. V was shortened by 7 bases and J by 4 bases, with 7 bases between the two germline ends. The CDR3: CASMRATGELFF. The CDR3 coding sequence is TGTGCCAGCATGAGGGCCACCGGGGAGCTGTTTTTT.

The chain couples TRBV15 to TRBJ1-2; 9 bases map to TRBD1. V dropped 4 bases and J dropped 4; count of bases not matched to a gene: 10. The CDR3 contains 16 residues. Germline V gene lookup returns CDR1 LNHNV and CDR2 YYDKDF (reference sequence). The CDR3 loop is CATSKGAPTGGYGYTF. DNA for the CDR3: TGTGCCACCAGCAAGGGGGCGCCGACAGGGGGCTATGGCTACACCTTC. Full variable domain (rest looked up from reference TRBV15 and TRBJ1-2): DAMVIQNPRYQVTQFGKPVTLSCSQTLNHNVMYWYQQKSSQAPKLLFHYYDKDFNNEADTPDNFQSRRPNTSFCFLDIRSPGLGDTAMYLCATSKGAPTGGYGYTFGSGTRLTVV.

The genes are TRBV7-9 and TRBJ2-7; tentatively, D is TRBD2 (6 bases). V was clipped by 5 bases and J by 4 bases, with 18 bases between them. Germline lookup yields CDR1 SEHNR and CDR2 FQNEAQ (reference sequence). CDR3 length: 15 residues. DNA of the CDR3: TGTGCCAGCAGCCCCCCGGGAAGGGCGGGATACGAGCAGTACTTC. Translation gives CASSPPGRAGYEQYF.

This clonotype has at least ten counts. The rearrangement links TRBV6-2 or TRBV6-3 to TRBJ2-7; D call uncertain. Per the germline V gene, CDR1 is MNHEY and CDR2 is SVGEGT. Trimming left V 2 bases short and J 0 bases short, with 14 bases between. This CDR3 has 16 residues. DNA of the CDR3: TGTGCCAGCAGTTACCCCCTTGGGCGGTCCTCCTACGAGCAGTACTTC. Translating gives CASSYPLGRSSYEQYF.

This clonotype came up many times. V and J are TRBV7-9 and TRBJ1-5, with a possible D match to TRBD1 (5 bases). The CDR3 sequence is 14 residues long. Germline V gene data show CDR1 as SEHNR and CDR2 as FQNEAQ (reference sequence). Trimming left V 4 bases short and J 4 bases short, with 11 bases between. The chain's CDR3 is CASSSGNRNQPQHF. CDR3 nucleotide sequence: TGTGCCAGCAGCTCAGGGAATCGAAATCAGCCCCAGCATTTT.